Listed below are T cell receptor beta chains from one sample, sequenced in a study of blood T cell repertoires in COVID-19. The data were produced by immunoSEQ multiplex PCR, yet TCRdb's version contains in-frame clones alone and is incomplete. The repertoire holds 300,000 to 400,000 clones, with 75% to 90% as singletons. Sequencing was performed on peripheral blood. The receptor set was obtained from a woman aged 50 to 60 with COVID-19, enrolled during active disease. The conserved cysteine and the conserved F or W are not part of the CDR3 here.

TRBJ2-2 TRBV2 ASSERGTNTGELF
TRBJ2-5 TRBV9 ASSVGGNQETQY
TRBJ1-2 TRBV5-8 ASASGVGYNYGYT
TRBJ2-7 TRBV6-5 ASTSTITGVEQY
TRBJ2-3 TRBV7-2 ASSSRDRILLRDTQY
TRBJ2-1 TRBV7-9 ASSLVGTGSNEQF
TRBJ2-3 TRBV27 ASSQPSALRGRTDTQY
TRBJ1-2 TRBV11-2 ASSLDRTGYYGYT
TRBJ1-1 TRBV11-2 ASTQGVNTEAF
TRBJ1-5 TRBV6-5 ASSLGQGVANQPQH
TRBJ2-3 TRBV5-1 ASSLVQGEGYTQY
TRBJ2-3 TRBV6-5 ASSLRLAGVGTQY
TRBJ2-7 TRBV6-1 ASSEGGLAYEQY
TRBJ2-7 TRBV18 ASSRGGSFDEQY
TRBJ1-5 TRBV19 ASLRQGGGSNQPQH
TRBJ1-5 TRBV19 ASWDRVSGQPQH
TRBJ1-4 TRBV5-4 ASSSRGSGEKLF
TRBJ1-2 TRBV19 ASCDRASNYGYT
TRBJ2-2 TRBV19 ASSVRDRGISGELF
TRBJ1-5 TRBV30 AWSRGSNQPQH
TRBJ1-6 TRBV18 ASSPRESGGISYNSPLH
TRBJ2-3 TRBV11-3 ASSLGANTDTQY
TRBJ1-2 TRBV30 AWSLTGNYGYT
TRBJ2-2 TRBV18 ASSPTGGVTGELF
TRBJ1-5 TRBV2 ASSGTGFYGSNQPQH
TRBJ1-1 TRBV5-1 ASSLQGANTEAF
TRBJ1-2 TRBV19 ASSYSGTANYGYT
TRBJ1-1 TRBV5-1 ASSLQGEDTEAF
TRBJ2-5 TRBV7-6 ASSLAGTGETQY
TRBJ1-1 TRBV10-1 ASSDRRGNTEAF
TRBJ2-7 TRBV7-3 ASSPAGTRGGSEQY
TRBJ1-3 TRBV9 ASVRAPDREERSGNTIY
TRBJ2-7 TRBV5-5 ASSTGQEAPYEQY
TRBJ1-2 TRBV4-1 ASSQPPQGYGYT
TRBJ2-7 TRBV7-2 ASSAPGLRYEQY
TRBJ1-4 TRBV5-8 ASSLEGATNEKLF
TRBJ2-5 TRBV27 ASRRQGAGAETQY
TRBJ1-3 TRBV5-4 ASSLAGFRGSGNTIY
TRBJ1-1 TRBV11-3 ASSLATRTLNTEAF
TRBJ2-7 TRBV27 ASRPRTSGPYEQY
TRBJ2-1 TRBV25-1 ASSDRWGEIINEQF
TRBJ2-2 TRBV24-1 ATFSAGGELF